The clone carrying this T cell receptor (beta chain) was seen a single time. Resections from corrective heart surgery provided thymus tissue. The germline gives CDR1 SEHNR, CDR2 FQNEAQ (reference sequence). J gave up 1 base and V 5 bases, and 1 base lay outside the gene matches. This CDR3 spans 13 amino acids. The data were produced by immunoSEQ multiplex PCR, yet TCRdb's version contains in-frame clones alone and is incomplete. The sample lists 86,000 or so clones, roughly 96% occurring once. This record belongs to a study of human thymus T cells. This receptor was identified in a boy in the first two years of life with a congenital heart defect but otherwise immunologically healthy. The V and J genes are TRBV7-9 and TRBJ2-5; 7 positions match TRBD1. The sequenced sample was thymus tissue. This CDR3 is CASSPGGQETQYF. Written as DNA, the CDR3 is TGTGCCAGCAGCCCAGGGGGCCAAGAGACCCAGTACTTC.